The present entry profiles one T cell receptor beta chain with its context. The specificity of this receptor is unknown. Per-base qualities were not stored, and no clone one base away is much larger. The data were taken from a study of memory CD8 T cells in hepatitis C reinfection (dated by TCRdb to 2015 to 2018). Broadly, across the study: A few donors spontaneously resolved two consecutive HCV infections, while two donors cleared a primary infection but became chronically infected after reinfection. A case counted as HCV reinfection when an HCV RNA test came back positive after two negative tests taken at least 60 days apart. Between about 2008 and 2012, 5 or 6 reinfection cases with stored pre-reinfection samples were identified. In the reinfection study, participants who had resolved a prior HCV infection were followed every 3 months. Pre-reinfection samples were obtained between 55 and 20 weeks before detection of reinfection. In five donors, the study followed the TCR beta repertoire of virus-specific CD8 T cells over time through an HCV reinfection episode.

The sample's time point label is to be understood as: pre-reinfection, 55 to 20 weeks before reinfection detection. Sorted cells were sequenced directly ex vivo, with no in vitro expansion before TCR sequencing. The donors, who were people who inject drugs, were enrolled in the Montreal Acute Hepatitis C Cohort Study (HEPCO) in Canada. Total naive CD8 T cells, sorted as viable CD3+ CD8+ CD45RO-, came from two donors at all three reinfection time points as controls. Before sorting, cryopreserved peripheral blood mononuclear cells were thawed, and CD8 T cells were purified from the thawed cells. CD8 T cells were enriched by negative selection with the MACS CD8+ T cell Isolation Kit. Cells were sorted on a BD FACSAria II sorter using FACSDiva software, and FlowJo was used for data analysis. Libraries were constructed by the immunoSEQ multiplex PCR assay. Genomic DNA was extracted from sorted cells, and the TCR beta V, D and J regions were sequenced by Adaptive Biotechnologies' automated high-throughput method. A two-step, bias-controlled multiplex PCR was used to amplify the CDR3 regions. Amplified TCR beta libraries were sequenced on an Illumina instrument. For the original study's pipeline: Demultiplexed reads were processed to lower amplification and sequencing bias, and the IMGT database was used to assign CDR3 sequences to gene families. Repertoire data were analyzed with ImmunoSEQ software version 2.0. Out-of-frame sequences and sequences containing stop codons in the CDR3 were removed from the clonotype lists. Any clonotype with a frequency under 0.01% was left out, since that frequency corresponded to less than one cell. Richness was calculated by dividing observed richness by input cell number, and evenness was calculated by dividing Shannon entropy by log observed richness. Repertoire diversity and the similarity between time points were measured using Simpson diversity and Morisita-Horn overlap indices. Each clonotype was placed into one of four groups: dominant (>1%), sub-dominant (0.5-0.99%), low abundance (0.1-0.49%) or lowest abundance (<0.1%). A germline index was derived by subtracting total nucleotide additions from total CDR3 length and dividing the result by total CDR3 length. TCRdb limited this immuneACCESS table to in-frame rearrangements with V and J called. A share of clones is missing; checked studies link under half to unresolved V genes, and the rest is unexplained. The DNA gave D and trimming, while V, J and clone size come from that table. In all, the sample holds over 50,000 clones, and around 92% of those were seen once. The ten largest clones add up to around 1% of the sample.

The germline V gene (reference sequence) specifies SEHNR as CDR1 and FQNEAQ as CDR2. The CDR3, cysteine through phenylalanine, is 14 amino acids long. Of the read, only the CDR3 DNA is kept; its 42 bases are in frame from base 1. V sheds 3 bases and J sheds 4 bases, leaving 11 bases between their ends. The full study reports these points: Because only a few donors were included, definitive conclusions about public clonotypes linked to secondary clearance could not be reached by the study.

The rearrangement combines TRBV7-9 with TRBJ2-3; TRBD1 could be the D gene, as 5 bases match. Source material: naive CD8+ T cells sorted from blood. The cell subset or site label, read with the paper, signifies: total naive CD8+CD45RO- T cells. This receptor was identified in a man aged 18-30 years with hepatitis C virus infection. In nucleotides, the sequence is TGTGCCAGCAGCTTTCAGACAGAACCAGATACGCAGTATTTT. Its product reads: CASSFQTEPDTQYF.